The following is a T cell receptor beta chain sequence with its context. No antigen is known for it. Libraries were prepared by immunoSEQ multiplex PCR; TCRdb keeps only in-frame clonotypes and omits some of them. This table has about 710,000 clones, 72% appearing once. This sample was taken from a study of shared clonotypes between healthy human individuals. Findings and caveats of the study: Naive subsets, compared against memory subsets, generally had larger estimated richness values.

This CDR3 has 21 amino acids. In germline, CDR1 is LNHDA, CDR2 SQIVND (reference sequence). Unmatched junction bases numbered 16, after V lost 5 bases and J lost 0 bases. Material for sequencing was memory CD4+ T cells sorted from blood. Subset defined: CD45RA-negative fraction. This chain uses TRBV19 with TRBJ2-1; 13 bases fit TRBD2. The clonotype comes from a woman aged 30 to 39 in good health. The CDR3 loop is CASSSGSGTSGAWSSYNEQFF. The CDR3 bases are TGTGCCAGTAGTTCAGGCTCGGGGACTAGCGGGGCGTGGAGCTCCTACAATGAGCAGTTCTTC.